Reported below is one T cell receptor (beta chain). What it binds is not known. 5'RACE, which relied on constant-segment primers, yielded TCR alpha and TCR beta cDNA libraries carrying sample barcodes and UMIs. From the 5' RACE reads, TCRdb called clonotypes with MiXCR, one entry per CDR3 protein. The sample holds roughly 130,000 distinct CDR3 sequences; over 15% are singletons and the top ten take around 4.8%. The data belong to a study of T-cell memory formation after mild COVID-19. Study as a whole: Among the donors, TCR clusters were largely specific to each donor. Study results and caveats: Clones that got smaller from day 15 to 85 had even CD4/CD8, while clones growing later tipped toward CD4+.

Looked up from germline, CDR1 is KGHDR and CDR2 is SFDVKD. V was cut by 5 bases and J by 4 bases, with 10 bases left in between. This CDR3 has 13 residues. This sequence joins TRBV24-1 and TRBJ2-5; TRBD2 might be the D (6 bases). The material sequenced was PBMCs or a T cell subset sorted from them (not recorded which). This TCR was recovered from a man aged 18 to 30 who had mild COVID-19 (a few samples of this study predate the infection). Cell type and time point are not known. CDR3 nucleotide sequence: TGTGCCACCAGTGTTTCCGGGGGAGAGACCCAGTACTTC. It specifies CATSVSGGETQYF.